These T cell receptor beta chains were read from a single sample in a study of blood T cell repertoires in COVID-19. The repertoire was sequenced with immunoSEQ multiplex PCR; TCRdb's copy has only in-frame clones and lacks some. The data contain roughly 100,000 clones, approximately 90% of them seen just once; the ten biggest clones take up 4.2%. The sample taken for sequencing was peripheral blood. The receptors stem from a human donor with COVID-19, enrolled during active disease. The donor label of this sample is uncertain. The CDR3 runs from the conserved cysteine through the conserved F or W. Fields, in order: CDR3 protein, V gene, D gene. A D gene is named only where the DNA matches it firmly.

CDR3aa: CASSPGTDGGDEQFF; v_gene: TRBV18; d_gene: TRBD2
CDR3aa: CASTPGREGTEAFF; v_gene: TRBV19; d_gene: -
CDR3aa: CASSGPEGLNQPQHF; v_gene: TRBV5-5; d_gene: -
CDR3aa: CATWDSTNYGYTF; v_gene: TRBV6-6; d_gene: TRBD1
CDR3aa: CASSSTSGTDTQYF; v_gene: TRBV5-4; d_gene: TRBD2
CDR3aa: CASSLAGVGSNEQFF; v_gene: TRBV5-8; d_gene: TRBD2
CDR3aa: CASSLNRGPYEQYF; v_gene: TRBV7-3; d_gene: TRBD1
CDR3aa: CASSLQGRNEQFF; v_gene: TRBV7-3; d_gene: -
CDR3aa: CASSIPGAGYTF; v_gene: TRBV19; d_gene: -
CDR3aa: CASSPFTVQRGTEAFF; v_gene: TRBV18; d_gene: -
CDR3aa: CASSEAGGLAGSVDTQYF; v_gene: TRBV2; d_gene: TRBD2
CDR3aa: CAGNPGQLGETQYF; v_gene: TRBV6-5; d_gene: TRBD1
CDR3aa: CASSLRGTGNTIYF; v_gene: TRBV11-2; d_gene: -
CDR3aa: CASRDEWGELPSNQPQHF; v_gene: TRBV28; d_gene: -
CDR3aa: CASSRPGQGRETQYF; v_gene: TRBV4-1; d_gene: TRBD1
CDR3aa: CASGLDIFPGRSSPLHF; v_gene: TRBV12-5; d_gene: -
CDR3aa: CATSRIRDSRSYNEQFF; v_gene: TRBV15; d_gene: -
CDR3aa: CASSNTGDGNTIYF; v_gene: TRBV3-1/TRBV3-2; d_gene: TRBD1
CDR3aa: CASSEGYNEQFF; v_gene: TRBV7-2; d_gene: -
CDR3aa: CATSSWGEGSSYEQYF; v_gene: TRBV15; d_gene: TRBD2
CDR3aa: CASSLQNTEAFF; v_gene: TRBV12-3/TRBV12-4; d_gene: -
CDR3aa: CASRRKSNQPQHF; v_gene: TRBV6-5; d_gene: -
CDR3aa: CASSAGEGTEAFF; v_gene: TRBV2; d_gene: -
CDR3aa: CASSLRGAENYGYTF; v_gene: TRBV3-1/TRBV3-2; d_gene: -
CDR3aa: CASSPPVTGGLAGELFF; v_gene: TRBV18; d_gene: TRBD1
CDR3aa: CASSDGTGYGYTF; v_gene: TRBV2; d_gene: TRBD1
CDR3aa: CASSLEERSYEQYF; v_gene: TRBV6-5; d_gene: -
CDR3aa: CASSLGGPGNTGELFF; v_gene: TRBV11-2; d_gene: -
CDR3aa: CASSPNPPGTRGNQPQHF; v_gene: TRBV18; d_gene: -
CDR3aa: CASSRTGYEQYF; v_gene: TRBV5-4; d_gene: TRBD1
CDR3aa: CASSQDSRYNEQFF; v_gene: TRBV3-1/TRBV3-2; d_gene: -
CDR3aa: CASSPDGRGYGYTF; v_gene: TRBV9; d_gene: -
CDR3aa: CASSVGRGPALYGYTF; v_gene: TRBV9; d_gene: TRBD1
CDR3aa: CASSRQGGNNEQFF; v_gene: TRBV25-1; d_gene: -
CDR3aa: CASNSPGQGFGQYF; v_gene: TRBV4-1; d_gene: TRBD1
CDR3aa: CASSPRTGGAYEQYF; v_gene: TRBV7-9; d_gene: TRBD1
CDR3aa: CSAIDWRLGEKLFF; v_gene: TRBV29-1; d_gene: -
CDR3aa: CASRKTGDSPLHF; v_gene: TRBV7-9; d_gene: -
CDR3aa: CASSLSLVGGRETQYF; v_gene: TRBV11-2; d_gene: -
CDR3aa: CASSSGAGGLNVLTF; v_gene: TRBV7-9; d_gene: TRBD2
CDR3aa: CASSLDYSSSGNTIYF; v_gene: TRBV7-8; d_gene: -
CDR3aa: CASSLPGTGGSGYTF; v_gene: TRBV3-1/TRBV3-2; d_gene: TRBD1
CDR3aa: CAWTVGGYGYTF; v_gene: TRBV30; d_gene: -
CDR3aa: CSAGTSGRQFF; v_gene: TRBV20-1; d_gene: TRBD2
CDR3aa: CASSLEGTHIGYTF; v_gene: TRBV7-9; d_gene: -